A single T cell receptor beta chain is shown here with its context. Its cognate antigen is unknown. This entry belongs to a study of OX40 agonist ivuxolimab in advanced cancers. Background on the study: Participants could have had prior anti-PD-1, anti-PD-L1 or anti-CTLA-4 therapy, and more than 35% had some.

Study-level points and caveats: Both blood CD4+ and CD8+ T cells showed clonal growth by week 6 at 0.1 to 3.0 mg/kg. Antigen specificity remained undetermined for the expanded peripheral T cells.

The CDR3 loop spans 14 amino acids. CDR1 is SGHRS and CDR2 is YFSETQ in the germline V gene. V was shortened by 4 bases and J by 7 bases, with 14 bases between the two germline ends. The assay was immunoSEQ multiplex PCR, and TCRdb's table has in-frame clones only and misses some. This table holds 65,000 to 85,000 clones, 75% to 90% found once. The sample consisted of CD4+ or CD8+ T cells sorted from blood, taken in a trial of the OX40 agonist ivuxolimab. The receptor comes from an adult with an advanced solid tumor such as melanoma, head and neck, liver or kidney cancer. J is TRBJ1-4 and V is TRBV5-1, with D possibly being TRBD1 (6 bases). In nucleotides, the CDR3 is TGCGCCAGCAGCCCCAGGGGCGGGGGTGAAAAACTGTTTTTT. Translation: CASSPRGGGEKLFF.